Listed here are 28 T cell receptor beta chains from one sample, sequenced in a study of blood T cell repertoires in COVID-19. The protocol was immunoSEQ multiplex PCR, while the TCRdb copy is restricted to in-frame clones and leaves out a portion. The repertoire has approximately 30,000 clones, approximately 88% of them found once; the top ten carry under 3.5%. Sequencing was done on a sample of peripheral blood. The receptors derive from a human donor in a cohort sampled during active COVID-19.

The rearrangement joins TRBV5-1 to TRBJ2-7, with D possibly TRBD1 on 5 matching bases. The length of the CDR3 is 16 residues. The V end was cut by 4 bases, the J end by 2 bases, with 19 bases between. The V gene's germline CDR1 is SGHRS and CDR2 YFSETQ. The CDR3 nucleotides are TGCGCCAGCAGCGATGCAGCAGGGTACCACACCTACGAGCAGTACTTC. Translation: CASSDAAGYHTYEQYF. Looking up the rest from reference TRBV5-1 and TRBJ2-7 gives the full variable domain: KAGVTQTPRYLIKTRGQQVTLSCSPISGHRSVSWYQQTPGQGLQFLFEYFSETQRNKGNFPGRFSGRQFSNSRSEMNVSTLELGDSALYLCASSDAAGYHTYEQYFGPGTRLTVT.

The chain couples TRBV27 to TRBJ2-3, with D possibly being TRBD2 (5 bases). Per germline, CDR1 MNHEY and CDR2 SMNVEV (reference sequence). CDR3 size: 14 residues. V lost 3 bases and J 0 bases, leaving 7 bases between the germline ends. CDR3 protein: CASSFSASTDTQYF. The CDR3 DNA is TGTGCCAGCAGTTTTAGCGCTAGCACAGATACGCAGTATTTT.

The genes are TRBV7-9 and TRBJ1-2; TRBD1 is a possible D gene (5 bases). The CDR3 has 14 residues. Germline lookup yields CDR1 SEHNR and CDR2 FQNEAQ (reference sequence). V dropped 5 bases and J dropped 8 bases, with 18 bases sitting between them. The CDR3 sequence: CASSPRYGGEGYTF. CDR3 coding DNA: TGTGCCAGCAGCCCCCGTTACGGGGGAGAAGGCTACACCTTC.

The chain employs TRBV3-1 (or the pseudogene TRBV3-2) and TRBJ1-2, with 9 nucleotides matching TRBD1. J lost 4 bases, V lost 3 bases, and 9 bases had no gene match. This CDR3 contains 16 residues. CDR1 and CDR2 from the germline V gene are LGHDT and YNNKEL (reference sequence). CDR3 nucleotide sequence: TGTGCCAGCAGCCATGCTGGCCGGGACAGGGTCTATGGCTACACCTTC. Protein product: CASSHAGRDRVYGYTF.

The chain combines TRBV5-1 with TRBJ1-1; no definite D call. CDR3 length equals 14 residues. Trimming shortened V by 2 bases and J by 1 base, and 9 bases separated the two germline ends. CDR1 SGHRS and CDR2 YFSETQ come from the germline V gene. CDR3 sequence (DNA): TGCGCCAGCAGCTTTTCCGGTGGGAACACTGAAGCTTTCTTT. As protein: CASSFSGGNTEAFF.

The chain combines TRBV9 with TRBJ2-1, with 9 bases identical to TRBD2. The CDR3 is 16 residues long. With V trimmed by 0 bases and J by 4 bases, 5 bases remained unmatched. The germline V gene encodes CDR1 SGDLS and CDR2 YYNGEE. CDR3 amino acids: CASSVVGTSLYNEQFF. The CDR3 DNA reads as TGTGCCAGCAGCGTAGTCGGGACTAGCCTTTACAATGAGCAGTTCTTC.

DNA of the CDR3: TGTGCCACCAGCAGAGATCTAGCCCAAGAGACCCAGTACTTC. This codes for CATSRDLAQETQYF. The chain has TRBV15 and TRBJ2-5; TRBD2 might be the D (5 bases). Germline CDR1 is LNHNV and CDR2 is YYDKDF (reference sequence). The ends were cut back, 0 bases at V and 1 base at J, with 6 bases in the middle. The CDR3 loop spans 14 amino acids.

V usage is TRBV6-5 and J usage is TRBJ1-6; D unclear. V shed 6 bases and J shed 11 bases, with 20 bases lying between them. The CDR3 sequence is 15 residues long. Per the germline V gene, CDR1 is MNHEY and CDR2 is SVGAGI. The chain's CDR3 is CASSYSPLGEAPLHF. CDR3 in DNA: TGTGCCAGCAGCTATTCCCCTCTGGGTGAGGCACCCCTCCACTTT.

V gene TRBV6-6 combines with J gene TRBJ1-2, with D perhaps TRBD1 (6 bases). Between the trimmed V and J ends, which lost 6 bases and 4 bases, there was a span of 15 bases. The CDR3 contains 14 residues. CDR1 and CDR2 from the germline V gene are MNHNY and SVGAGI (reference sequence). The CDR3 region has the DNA TGTGCCAGCAGCTTGGGGGGGGCGGCCTATGGCTACACCTTC. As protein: CASSLGGAAYGYTF.

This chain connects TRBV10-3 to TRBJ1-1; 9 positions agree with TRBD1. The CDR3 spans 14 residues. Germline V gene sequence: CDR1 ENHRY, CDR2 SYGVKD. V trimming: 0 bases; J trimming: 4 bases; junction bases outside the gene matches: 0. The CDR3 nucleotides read TGTGCCATCAGTGAGTCGGGACAGGGCACTGAAGCTTTCTTT. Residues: CAISESGQGTEAFF.

As DNA, the CDR3 is TGTGCCAGCAGCTTGGGTGGGGCTGGCACAGATACGCAGTATTTT. Amino acids: CASSLGGAGTDTQYF. The rearrangement joins TRBV5-4 to TRBJ2-3; possible D gene TRBD1, 5 bases. The CDR3 runs to 15 residues. The V end lost 0 bases, the J end lost 1 base, and 9 bases lay between the germline ends. The germline CDR1 and CDR2 sequences are SGHNT and YYREEE (reference sequence).

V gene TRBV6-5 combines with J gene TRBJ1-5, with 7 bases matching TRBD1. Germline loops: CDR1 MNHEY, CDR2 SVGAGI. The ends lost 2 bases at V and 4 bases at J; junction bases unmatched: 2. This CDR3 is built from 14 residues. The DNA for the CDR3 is TGTGCCAGCAGTTACCCCAGGGGGAATCAGCCCCAGCATTTT. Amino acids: CASSYPRGNQPQHF.

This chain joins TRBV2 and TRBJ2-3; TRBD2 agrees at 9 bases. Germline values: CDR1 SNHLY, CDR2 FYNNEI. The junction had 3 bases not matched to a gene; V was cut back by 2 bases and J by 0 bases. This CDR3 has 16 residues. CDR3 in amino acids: CASSERAGGSTDTQYF. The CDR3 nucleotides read TGTGCCAGCAGTGAAAGGGCGGGGGGGAGCACAGATACGCAGTATTTT.

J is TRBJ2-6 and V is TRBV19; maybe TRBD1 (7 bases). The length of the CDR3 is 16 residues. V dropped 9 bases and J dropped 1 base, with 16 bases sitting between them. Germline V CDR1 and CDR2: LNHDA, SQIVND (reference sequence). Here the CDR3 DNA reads TGTGCCAGCGGGGGCAGGGGGAGTTCTGGGGCCAACGTCCTGACTTTC. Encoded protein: CASGGRGSSGANVLTF.

As DNA, the CDR3 is TGTGCCAGCAGCTTAACGACTTTAGAAGAGACCCAGTACTTC. This translates into CASSLTTLEETQYF. The chain joins TRBV7-3 to TRBJ2-5, with unresolved D. The CDR3 spans 14 residues. The V end lost 0 bases, the J end lost 3 bases, and 8 bases lay between the germline ends. Germline V gives CDR1 SGHTA, CDR2 FQGTGA.

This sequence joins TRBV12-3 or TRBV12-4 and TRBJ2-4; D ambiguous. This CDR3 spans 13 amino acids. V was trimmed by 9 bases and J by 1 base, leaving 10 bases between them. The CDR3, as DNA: TGTGCCAGTGCCCTCCAGGCCAAAAACATTCAGTACTTC. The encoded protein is CASALQAKNIQYF.

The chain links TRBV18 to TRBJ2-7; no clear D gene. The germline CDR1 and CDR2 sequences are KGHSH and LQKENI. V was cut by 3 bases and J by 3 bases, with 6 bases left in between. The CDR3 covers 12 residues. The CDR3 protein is CASSPVSYEQYF. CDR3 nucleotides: TGTGCCAGCTCACCGGTCAGCTACGAGCAGTACTTC.

CDR3 coding DNA: TGTGCCAGCAAAGAAATGACAGGGCGGACCGGGGAGCTGTTTTTT. Translation gives CASKEMTGRTGELFF. The V call is TRBV6-6, the J call TRBJ2-2; 7 nucleotides match TRBD1. The CDR3 loop spans 15 amino acids. CDR1 and CDR2 (germline): MNHNY, SVGAGI (reference sequence). J gave up 5 bases and V 7 bases, and 10 bases lay outside the gene matches.

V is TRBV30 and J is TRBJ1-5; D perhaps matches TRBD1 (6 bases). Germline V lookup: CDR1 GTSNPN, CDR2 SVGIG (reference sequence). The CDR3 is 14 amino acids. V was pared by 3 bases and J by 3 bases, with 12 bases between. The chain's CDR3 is CAWSEGESNQPQHF. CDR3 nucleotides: TGTGCCTGGAGCGAGGGGGAGTCCAATCAGCCCCAGCATTTT.

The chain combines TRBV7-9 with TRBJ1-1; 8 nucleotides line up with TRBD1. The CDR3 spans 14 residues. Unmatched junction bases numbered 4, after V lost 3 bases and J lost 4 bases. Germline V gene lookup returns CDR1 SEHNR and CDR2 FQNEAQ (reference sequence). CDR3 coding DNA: TGTGCCAGCAGCTTGAGACAGGGGAGCACTGAAGCTTTCTTT. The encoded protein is CASSLRQGSTEAFF. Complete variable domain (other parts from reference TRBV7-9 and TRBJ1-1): DTGVSQNPRHKITKRGQNVTFRCDPISEHNRLYWYRQTLGQGPEFLTYFQNEAQLEKSRLLSDRFSAERPKGSFSTLEIQRTEQGDSAMYLCASSLRQGSTEAFFGQGTRLTVV.

The CDR3 here is CASSSRLGGGNEQFF. The CDR3 bases are TGTGCCAGCAGCTCGCGCCTAGGCGGGGGCAATGAGCAGTTCTTC. This chain joins TRBV7-9 and TRBJ2-1; TRBD2 agrees at 7 bases. J was trimmed by 6 bases and V by 4 bases; bases with no gene match: 9. The germline V gene encodes CDR1 SEHNR and CDR2 FQNEAQ (reference sequence). The CDR3 contains 15 residues.

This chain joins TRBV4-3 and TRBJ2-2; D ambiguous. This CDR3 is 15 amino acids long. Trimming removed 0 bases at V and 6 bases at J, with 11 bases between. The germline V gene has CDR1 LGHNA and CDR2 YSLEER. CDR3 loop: CASSQDTQVPGELFF. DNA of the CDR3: TGCGCCAGCAGCCAAGATACTCAGGTCCCCGGGGAGCTGTTTTTT.

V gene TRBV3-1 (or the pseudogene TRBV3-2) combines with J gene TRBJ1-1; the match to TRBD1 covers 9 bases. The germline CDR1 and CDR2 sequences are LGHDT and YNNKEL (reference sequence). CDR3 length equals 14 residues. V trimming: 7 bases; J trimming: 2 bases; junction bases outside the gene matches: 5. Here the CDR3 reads CASTGQGFNTEAFF. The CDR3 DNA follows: TGTGCCAGCACGGGACAGGGATTTAACACTGAAGCTTTCTTT.

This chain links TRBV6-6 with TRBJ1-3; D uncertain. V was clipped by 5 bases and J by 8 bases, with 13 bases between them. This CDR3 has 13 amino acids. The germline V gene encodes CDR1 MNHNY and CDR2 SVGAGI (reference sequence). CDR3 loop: CASSGPGVDTIYF. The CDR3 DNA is TGTGCCAGCAGTGGACCCGGGGTTGACACCATATATTTT.

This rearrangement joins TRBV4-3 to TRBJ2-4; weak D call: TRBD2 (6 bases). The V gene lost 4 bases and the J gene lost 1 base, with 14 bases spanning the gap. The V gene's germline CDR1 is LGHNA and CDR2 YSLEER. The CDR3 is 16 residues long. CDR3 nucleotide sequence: TGCGCCAGCAGCCCGGGCCCAGGGACTGCCAAAAACATTCAGTACTTC. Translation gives CASSPGPGTAKNIQYF.

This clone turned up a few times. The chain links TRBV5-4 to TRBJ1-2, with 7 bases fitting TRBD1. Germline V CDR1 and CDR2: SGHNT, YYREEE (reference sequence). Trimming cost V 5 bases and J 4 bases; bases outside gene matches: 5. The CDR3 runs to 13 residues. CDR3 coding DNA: TGTGCCAGCAGTTCGACAGGGATCTATGGCTACACCTTC. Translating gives CASSSTGIYGYTF.

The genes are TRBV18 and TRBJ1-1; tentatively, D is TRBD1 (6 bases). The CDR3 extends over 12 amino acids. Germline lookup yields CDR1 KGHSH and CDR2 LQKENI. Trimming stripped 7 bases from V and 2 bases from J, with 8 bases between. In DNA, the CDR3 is TGTGCCAGCTTACAGGGAAACACTGAAGCTTTCTTT. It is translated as CASLQGNTEAFF.

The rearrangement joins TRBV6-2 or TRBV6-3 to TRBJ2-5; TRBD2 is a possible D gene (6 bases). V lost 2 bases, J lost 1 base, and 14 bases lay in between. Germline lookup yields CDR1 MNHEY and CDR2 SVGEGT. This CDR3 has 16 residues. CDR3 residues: CASSYPHRLVQETQYF. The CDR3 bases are TGTGCCAGCAGTTACCCCCACCGACTAGTCCAAGAGACCCAGTACTTC.